This TCR beta chain was identified in a study of control samples from healthy donors and cancer patients. Germline-derived CDR1 and CDR2 are MDHEN and SYDVKM. Trimming pared 3 bases from V and 7 bases from J, leaving 9 bases between. The CDR3 totals 12 residues. Assay used: immunoSEQ multiplex PCR; TCRdb lists only in-frame clones, some missing. There are approximately 100,000 clones in the sample; around 80% occur only once, and roughly 2% lies in the top ten. The chain recombines TRBV28 with TRBJ1-2, with D hard to call. The sequencing input was blood. The receptor's source is a man aged 60-69 years in good health. The CDR3 here is CASSLRSSGYTF. The CDR3 bases are TGTGCCAGCAGTTTGCGGAGTAGTGGCTACACCTTC.